A single sample is the source of the 8 T cell receptor beta chains below, sequenced in a study of graft-versus-host responses after intestinal transplantation. Clones were read by immunoSEQ multiplex PCR, and TCRdb kept only the in-frame ones, dropping some. Here the sample spans about 85,000 clones, 91% being singletons. The antigens these receptors bind are not known. This material consisted of unstimulated CD8+ T cells sorted from spleen or lymph node cells, taken before transplant. These receptors came from a human donor who was the organ donor for an intestinal transplant.

The CDR3 protein is CASSISGIRYEQYF. The CDR3 DNA sequence: TGTGCCAGTAGCATTAGCGGGATACGCTACGAGCAGTACTTC. V and J are TRBV19 and TRBJ2-7; 8 nucleotides match TRBD2. CDR1 and CDR2 from the germline V gene are LNHDA and SQIVND (reference sequence). There are 14 residues in the CDR3. Germline trimming cut 6 bases from V and 3 bases from J; bases unmatched to any gene: 7.

The CDR3 sequence is CASSFPQGPKETQYF. In DNA form, the CDR3 reads TGTGCCAGCAGCTTCCCCCAAGGGCCTAAAGAGACCCAGTACTTC. The chain carries TRBV11-2 and TRBJ2-5; no clear D gene. Trimming removed 3 bases from V and 3 bases from J, with 14 bases in between. Germline-derived CDR1 and CDR2 are SGHAT and FQNNGV. The CDR3 totals 15 residues.

The chain is built from TRBV19 and TRBJ2-1, with D possibly TRBD2 on 6 matching bases. The CDR3 has 14 residues. Germline CDR1 LNHDA, CDR2 SQIVND (reference sequence). Trimming removed 8 bases from V and 0 bases from J, with 11 bases in between. In nucleotides, the CDR3 is TGTGCCAGTTTTAGCGGTGGCTCCTACAATGAGCAGTTCTTC. Translated: CASFSGGSYNEQFF.

This clone was found once. The gene calls are TRBV21-1 and TRBJ1-6; the D call of TRBD1 is as the table states it, not checked on the DNA. TRBV21-1 has pseudogene status. The CDR3 consists of 14 residues. The CDR3 bases are TGTGCCAGCAGCAAAAGGGACAGTAATTCACCCCTCCACTTT. Residues: CASSKRDSNSPLHF.

This chain uses TRBV16 with TRBJ1-5; 8 positions agree with TRBD1. The trim removed 4 bases at V and 6 bases at J, leaving 5 bases unmatched. The CDR3 consists of 14 residues. Germline CDR1 KGHSY, CDR2 FQNENV. The CDR3 DNA sequence: TGTGCCAGCAGCCGCCCAGGGGGCAGTCAGCCCCAGCATTTT. It specifies CASSRPGGSQPQHF.

This clone was counted once. The chain carries TRBV19 and TRBJ1-6; 8 bases fit TRBD1. Per the germline V gene, CDR1 is LNHDA and CDR2 is SQIVND (reference sequence). The CDR3 covers 14 residues. Trimming removed 5 bases from V and 10 bases from J; junction bases left unmatched: 7. The CDR3 sequence: CASSAGTGLSPLHF. DNA for the CDR3: TGTGCCAGTAGTGCCGGGACAGGACTATCACCCCTCCACTTT. The full variable domain, with the rest looked up from reference TRBV19 and TRBJ1-6, is DGGITQSPKYLFRKEGQNVTLSCEQNLNHDAMYWYRQDPGQGLRLIYYSQIVNDFQKGDIAEGYSVSREKKESFPLTVTSAQKNPTAFYLCASSAGTGLSPLHFGNGTRLTVT.

The genes are TRBV13 and TRBJ1-4, with 7 nucleotides matching TRBD1. The CDR3 has 11 amino acids. Germline V gene sequence: CDR1 PRHDT, CDR2 FYEKMQ (reference sequence). V was pared by 5 bases and J by 14 bases, with 5 bases of the junction left unmatched. CDR3 amino acids: CASSLGQALFF. DNA for the CDR3: TGTGCCAGCAGCCTTGGACAGGCCCTGTTTTTT.

V usage is TRBV15 and J usage is TRBJ2-1; 7 nucleotides agree with TRBD2. CDR3 size: 14 residues. Germline V gene sequence: CDR1 LNHNV, CDR2 YYDKDF (reference sequence). Germline trimming cut 9 bases from V and 7 bases from J; bases unmatched to any gene: 12. The CDR3 sequence is CATQAGQAGNEQFF. The CDR3 DNA reads as TGTGCCACTCAAGCGGGGCAAGCCGGAAATGAGCAGTTCTTC.